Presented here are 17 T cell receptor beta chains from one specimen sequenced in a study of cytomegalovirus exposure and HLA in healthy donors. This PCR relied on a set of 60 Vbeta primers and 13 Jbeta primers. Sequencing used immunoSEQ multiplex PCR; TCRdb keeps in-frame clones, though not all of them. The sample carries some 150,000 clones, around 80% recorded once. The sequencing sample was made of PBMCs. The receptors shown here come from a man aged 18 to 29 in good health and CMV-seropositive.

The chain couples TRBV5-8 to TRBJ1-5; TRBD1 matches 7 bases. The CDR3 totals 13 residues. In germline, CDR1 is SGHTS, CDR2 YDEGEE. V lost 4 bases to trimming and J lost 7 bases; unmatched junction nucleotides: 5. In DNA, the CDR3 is TGTGCCAGCAGCACAGGGGCGAGGCAGCCCCAGCATTTT. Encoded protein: CASSTGARQPQHF.

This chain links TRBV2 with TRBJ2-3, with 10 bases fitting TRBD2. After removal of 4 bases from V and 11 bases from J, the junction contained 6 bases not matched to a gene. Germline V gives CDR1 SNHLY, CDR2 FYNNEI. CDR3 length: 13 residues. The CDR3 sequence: CASSAAGLAEQYF. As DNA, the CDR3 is TGTGCCAGCAGTGCAGCCGGACTAGCGGAGCAGTATTTT.

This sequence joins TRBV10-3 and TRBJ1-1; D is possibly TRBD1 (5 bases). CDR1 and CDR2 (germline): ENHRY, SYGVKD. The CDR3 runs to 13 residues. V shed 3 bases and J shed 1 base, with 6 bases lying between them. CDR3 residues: CAISERGNTEAFF. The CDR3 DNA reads TGTGCCATCAGTGAAAGGGGGAACACTGAAGCTTTCTTT.

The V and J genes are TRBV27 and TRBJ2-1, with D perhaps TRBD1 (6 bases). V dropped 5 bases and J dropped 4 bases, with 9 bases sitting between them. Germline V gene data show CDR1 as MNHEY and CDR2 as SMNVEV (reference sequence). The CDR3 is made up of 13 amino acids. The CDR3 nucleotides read TGTGCCAGCAGTGACAGGAATTACAATGAGCAGTTCTTC. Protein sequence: CASSDRNYNEQFF.

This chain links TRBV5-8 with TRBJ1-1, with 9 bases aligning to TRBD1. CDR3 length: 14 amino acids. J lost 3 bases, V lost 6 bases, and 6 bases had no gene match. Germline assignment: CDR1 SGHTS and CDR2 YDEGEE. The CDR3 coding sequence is TGTGCCAGCACCCGAACAGGGGGCGACACTGAAGCTTTCTTT. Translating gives CASTRTGGDTEAFF.

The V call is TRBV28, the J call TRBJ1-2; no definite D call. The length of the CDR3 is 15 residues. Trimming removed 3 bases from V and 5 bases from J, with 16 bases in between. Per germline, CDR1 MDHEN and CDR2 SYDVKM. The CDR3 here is CASSFLTAATYGYTF. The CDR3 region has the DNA TGTGCCAGCAGTTTTCTGACGGCGGCTACATATGGCTACACCTTC.

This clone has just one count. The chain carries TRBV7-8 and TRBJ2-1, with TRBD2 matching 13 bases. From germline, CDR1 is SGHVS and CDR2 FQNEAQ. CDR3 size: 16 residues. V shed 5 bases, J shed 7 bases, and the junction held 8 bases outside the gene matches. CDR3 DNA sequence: TGTGCCAGCAGCCAACCCCGGACTAGCGGGAGAAATGAGCAGTTCTTC. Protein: CASSQPRTSGRNEQFF.

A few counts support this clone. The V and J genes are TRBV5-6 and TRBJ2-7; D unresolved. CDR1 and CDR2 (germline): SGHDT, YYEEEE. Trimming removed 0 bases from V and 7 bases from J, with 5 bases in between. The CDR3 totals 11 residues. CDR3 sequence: CASSLAREQYF. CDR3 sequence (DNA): TGTGCCAGCAGCTTGGCTCGGGAGCAGTACTTC. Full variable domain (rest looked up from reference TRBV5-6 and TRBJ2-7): DAGVTQSPTHLIKTRGQQVTLRCSPKSGHDTVSWYQQALGQGPQFIFQYYEEEERQRGNFPDRFSGHQFPNYSSELNVNALLLGDSALYLCASSLAREQYFGPGTRLTVT.

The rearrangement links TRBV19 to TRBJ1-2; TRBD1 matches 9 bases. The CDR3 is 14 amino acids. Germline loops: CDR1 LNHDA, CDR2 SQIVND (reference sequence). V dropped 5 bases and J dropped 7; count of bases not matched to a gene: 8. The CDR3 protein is CASSSTGGRFGYTF. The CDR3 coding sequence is TGTGCCAGTAGTTCTACAGGGGGCAGGTTTGGCTACACCTTC. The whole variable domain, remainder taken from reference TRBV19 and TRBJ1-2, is DGGITQSPKYLFRKEGQNVTLSCEQNLNHDAMYWYRQDPGQGLRLIYYSQIVNDFQKGDIAEGYSVSREKKESFPLTVTSAQKNPTAFYLCASSSTGGRFGYTFGSGTRLTVV.

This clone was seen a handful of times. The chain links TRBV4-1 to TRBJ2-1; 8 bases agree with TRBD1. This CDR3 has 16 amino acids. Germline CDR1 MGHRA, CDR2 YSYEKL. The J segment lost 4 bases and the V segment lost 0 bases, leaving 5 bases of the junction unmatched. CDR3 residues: CASSQELQGGYNEQFF. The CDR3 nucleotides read TGCGCCAGCAGCCAAGAGTTACAGGGGGGTTACAATGAGCAGTTCTTC.

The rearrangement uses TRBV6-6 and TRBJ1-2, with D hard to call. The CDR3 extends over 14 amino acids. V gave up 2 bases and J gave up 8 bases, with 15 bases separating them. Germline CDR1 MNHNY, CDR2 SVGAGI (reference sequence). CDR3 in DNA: TGTGCCAGCAGTTACGACGTCCTTGGAGGAGGCTACACCTTC. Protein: CASSYDVLGGGYTF.

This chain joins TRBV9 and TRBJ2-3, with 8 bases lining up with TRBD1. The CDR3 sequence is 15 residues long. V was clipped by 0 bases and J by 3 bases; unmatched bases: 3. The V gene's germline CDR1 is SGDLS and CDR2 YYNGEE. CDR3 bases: TGTGCCAGCAGCGTAGGAACAGGGGGGACAGATACGCAGTATTTT. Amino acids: CASSVGTGGTDTQYF.

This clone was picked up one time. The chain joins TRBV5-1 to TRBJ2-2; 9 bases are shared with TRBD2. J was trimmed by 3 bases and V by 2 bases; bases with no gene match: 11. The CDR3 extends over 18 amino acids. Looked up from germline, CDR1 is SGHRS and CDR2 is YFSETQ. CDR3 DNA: TGCGCCAGCAGCTTCGGTGACGCGGGAGGGTATGACACCGGGGAGCTGTTTTTT. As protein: CASSFGDAGGYDTGELFF. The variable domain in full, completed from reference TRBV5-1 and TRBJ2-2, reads KAGVTQTPRYLIKTRGQQVTLSCSPISGHRSVSWYQQTPGQGLQFLFEYFSETQRNKGNFPGRFSGRQFSNSRSEMNVSTLELGDSALYLCASSFGDAGGYDTGELFFGEGSRLTVL.

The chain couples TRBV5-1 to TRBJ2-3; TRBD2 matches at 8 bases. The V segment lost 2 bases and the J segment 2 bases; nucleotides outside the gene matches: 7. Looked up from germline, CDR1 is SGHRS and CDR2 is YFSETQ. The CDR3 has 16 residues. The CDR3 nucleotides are TGCGCCAGCAGCTTAGGAGCGGGAGCGCTCACAGATACGCAGTATTTT. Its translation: CASSLGAGALTDTQYF. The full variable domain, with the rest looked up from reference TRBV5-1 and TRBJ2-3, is KAGVTQTPRYLIKTRGQQVTLSCSPISGHRSVSWYQQTPGQGLQFLFEYFSETQRNKGNFPGRFSGRQFSNSRSEMNVSTLELGDSALYLCASSLGAGALTDTQYFGPGTRLTVL.

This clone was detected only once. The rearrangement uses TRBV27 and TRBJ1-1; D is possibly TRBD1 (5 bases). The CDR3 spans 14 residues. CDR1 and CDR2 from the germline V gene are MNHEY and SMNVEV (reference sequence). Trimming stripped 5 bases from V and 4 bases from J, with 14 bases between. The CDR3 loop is CASSNIGGVTEAFF. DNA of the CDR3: TGTGCCAGCAGTAACATCGGAGGGGTCACTGAAGCTTTCTTT.

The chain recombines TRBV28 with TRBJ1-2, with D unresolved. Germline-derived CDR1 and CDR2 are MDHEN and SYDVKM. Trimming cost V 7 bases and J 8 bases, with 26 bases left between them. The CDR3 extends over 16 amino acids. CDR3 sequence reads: CASISPPGSSRSGYTF. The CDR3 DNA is TGTGCCAGCATTTCTCCCCCTGGCTCTTCAAGATCGGGCTACACCTTC.

CDR3 residues: CAWRGTGDYGYTF. CDR3 coding DNA: TGTGCCTGGAGGGGAACAGGGGACTATGGCTACACCTTC. The chain recombines TRBV30 with TRBJ1-2, with TRBD1 identical over 7 bases. Germline trimming cut 3 bases from V and 3 bases from J; bases unmatched to any gene: 4. Germline V CDR1 and CDR2: GTSNPN, SVGIG (reference sequence). The CDR3 spans 13 residues. The full variable domain, rest sourced from reference TRBV30 and TRBJ1-2, is SQTIHQWPATLVQPVGSPLSLECTVEGTSNPNLYWYRQAAGRGLQLLFYSVGIGQISSEVPQNLSASRPQDRQFILSSKKLLLSDSGFYLCAWRGTGDYGYTFGSGTRLTVV.